This TCR beta chain is drawn from a study of blood T cells in healthy people across ages. Caucasian individuals from Russia who were healthy and aged 6 to 90 acted as donors. Every sample yielded at least 7 million isolated PBMCs. Per sample, at least 5 micrograms of total RNA were extracted. A J-beta primer mix and a sample-barcoded 5' primer were used in a second PCR of about 7 to 12 cycles. TCRdb ran MiXCR on the 5' RACE reads and lists one entry per CDR3 protein. The sample lists around 580,000 distinct CDR3 sequences; 40% to 50% were seen once. This clonotype was observed many times. The CDR3 sequence is 15 residues long. Germline values: CDR1 SEHNR, CDR2 FQNEAQ (reference sequence). J gave up 8 bases and V 1 base, and 7 bases lay outside the gene matches.

The TCR sequence derives from an elderly man in good health. Specimen: blood. This sequence joins TRBV7-9 and TRBJ2-1, with 8 bases lining up with TRBD2. In nucleotides, the CDR3 is TGTGCCAGCAGCTTAGACGGGGGGGCTCGGGATGAGCAGTTCTTC. It yields the protein CASSLDGGARDEQFF.